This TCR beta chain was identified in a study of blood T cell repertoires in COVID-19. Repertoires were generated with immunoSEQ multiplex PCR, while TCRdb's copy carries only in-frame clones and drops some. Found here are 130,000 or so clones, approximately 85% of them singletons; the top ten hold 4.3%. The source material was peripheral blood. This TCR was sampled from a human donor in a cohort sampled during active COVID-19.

Here the CDR3 DNA reads TGTGCCACCAGCGAGCGACTAGCGGTATGGCCGTACGAGCAGTACGTC. It translates to CATSERLAVWPYEQYV. The chain carries TRBV15 and TRBJ2-7, with 9 bases identical to TRBD2. Per the germline V gene, CDR1 is LNHNV and CDR2 is YYDKDF (reference sequence). The CDR3 contains 16 residues. The V segment lost 5 bases and the J segment 4 bases; nucleotides outside the gene matches: 12.